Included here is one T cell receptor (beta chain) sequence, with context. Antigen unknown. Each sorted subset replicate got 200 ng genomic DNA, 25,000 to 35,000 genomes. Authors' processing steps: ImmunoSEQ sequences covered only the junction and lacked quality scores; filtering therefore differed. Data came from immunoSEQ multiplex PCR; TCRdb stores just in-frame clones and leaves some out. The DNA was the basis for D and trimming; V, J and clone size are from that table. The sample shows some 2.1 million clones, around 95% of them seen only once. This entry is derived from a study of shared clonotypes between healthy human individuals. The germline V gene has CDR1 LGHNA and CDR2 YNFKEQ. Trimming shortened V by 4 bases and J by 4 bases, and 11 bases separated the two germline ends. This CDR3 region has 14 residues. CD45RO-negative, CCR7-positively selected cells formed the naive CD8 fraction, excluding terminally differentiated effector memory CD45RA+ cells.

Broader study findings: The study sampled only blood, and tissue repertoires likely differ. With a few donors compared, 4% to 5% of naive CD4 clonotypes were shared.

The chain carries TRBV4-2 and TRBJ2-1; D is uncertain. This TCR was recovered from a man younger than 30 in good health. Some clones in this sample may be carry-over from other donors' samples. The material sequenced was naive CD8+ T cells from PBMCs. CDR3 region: CASSPPVDYNEQFF. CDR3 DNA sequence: TGTGCCAGCAGCCCACCTGTCGATTACAATGAGCAGTTCTTC.